A single sample gave rise to the 11 T cell receptor beta chains below, sequenced in a study of blood T cell repertoires in COVID-19. Only in-frame clones appear in the TCRdb table, and some are missing; sequencing was by immunoSEQ multiplex PCR. Here the sample spans 160,000 or so clones, approximately 84% being singletons. Material for sequencing was peripheral blood. The receptors shown here come from a woman over 75 with acute or convalescent COVID-19.

The chain is built from TRBV3-1 (or the pseudogene TRBV3-2) and TRBJ1-4; D may be TRBD1 (5 bases). This CDR3 region has 16 residues. Germline CDR1 and CDR2: LGHDT and YNNKEL (reference sequence). Trimming stripped 3 bases from V and 8 bases from J, with 19 bases between. In DNA form, the CDR3 reads TGTGCCAGCAGCCACAATCAGGGAAAAGGAGACGAAAAACTGTTTTTT. Its protein product is CASSHNQGKGDEKLFF.

The V gene is TRBV6-1, the J gene TRBJ2-2; D may be TRBD2 (6 bases). V lost 3 bases and J lost 0, with 11 bases in between. This CDR3 comprises 16 residues. Looked up from germline, CDR1 is MNHNS and CDR2 is SASEGT. The CDR3 loop is CASSELGGANTGELFF. The CDR3 region has the DNA TGTGCCAGCAGTGAGCTGGGAGGCGCGAACACCGGGGAGCTGTTTTTT.

The chain employs TRBV9 and TRBJ2-3; possible D gene TRBD1, 5 bases. V was shortened by 3 bases and J by 2 bases, with 16 bases between the two germline ends. Germline-derived CDR1 and CDR2 are SGDLS and YYNGEE. The CDR3 is 16 amino acids. Here the CDR3 reads CASSARATVSTDTQYF. The CDR3 nucleotides are TGTGCCAGCAGCGCTCGGGCGACAGTCTCCACAGATACGCAGTATTTT.

In this sample, this clone turned up once. The chain couples TRBV6-5 to TRBJ2-7; 8 bases map to TRBD1. Germline CDR1 is MNHEY and CDR2 is SVGAGI. This CDR3 has 14 amino acids. V trimming: 6 bases; J trimming: 0 bases; junction bases outside the gene matches: 4. The CDR3 region is CASSGTGSSYEQYF. In nucleotides, the CDR3 is TGTGCCAGCAGCGGGACAGGATCCTCCTACGAGCAGTACTTC.

This clone occurred once. The chain combines TRBV10-2 with TRBJ1-2, with D maybe TRBD1 (5 bases). In germline, CDR1 is WSHSY, CDR2 SAAADI. This CDR3 has 13 residues. The germline V and J ends were trimmed by 8 bases and 4 bases, with 14 bases remaining between them. CDR3 DNA: TGCGCCAGCCGGGGGGGGGTTGGCTATGGCTACACCTTC. Amino acid sequence: CASRGGVGYGYTF.

The V call is TRBV5-4, the J call TRBJ1-1; D is uncertain. From germline, CDR1 is SGHNT and CDR2 YYREEE (reference sequence). This CDR3 has 13 amino acids. Trimming cost V 5 bases and J 3 bases, with 11 bases left between them. The CDR3 reads CASRLHRYTEAFF. CDR3 bases: TGTGCCAGCAGACTGCATCGTTACACTGAAGCTTTCTTT. Using reference TRBV5-4 and TRBJ1-1 for the parts outside the CDR3, the full variable domain is ETGVTQSPTHLIKTRGQQVTLRCSSQSGHNTVSWYQQALGQGPQFIFQYYREEENGRGNFPPRFSGLQFPNYSSELNVNALELDDSALYLCASRLHRYTEAFFGQGTRLTVV.

This rearrangement joins TRBV2 to TRBJ1-1; the D is unclear. V was shortened by 5 bases and J by 7 bases, with 17 bases between the two germline ends. The CDR3 is 14 residues long. Germline V gene lookup returns CDR1 SNHLY and CDR2 FYNNEI. The CDR3 loop reads CASSRYREAGEAFF. The CDR3 DNA sequence: TGTGCCAGCAGTAGATACCGGGAGGCCGGTGAAGCTTTCTTT.

The chain carries TRBV29-1 and TRBJ1-2; D may be TRBD1 (6 bases). Germline CDR1 and CDR2: SQVTM and ANQGSEA. CDR3 length: 13 residues. V dropped 2 bases and J dropped 2 bases, with 9 bases sitting between them. CDR3 region: CSVETGSNYGYTF. DNA for the CDR3: TGCAGCGTTGAAACAGGGTCGAACTATGGCTACACCTTC.

Concerning this clone: This specimen includes other DNA sequences encoding the same CDR3. The chain recombines TRBV5-1 with TRBJ2-7; 8 nucleotides line up with TRBD2. The CDR3 runs to 13 residues. The J segment lost 6 bases and the V segment lost 0 bases, leaving 2 bases of the junction unmatched. Per the germline V gene, CDR1 is SGHRS and CDR2 is YFSETQ. CDR3 sequence: CASSLEAGGEQYF. CDR3 nucleotides: TGCGCCAGCAGCTTGGAGGCGGGGGGCGAGCAGTACTTC.

The chain couples TRBV4-1 to TRBJ1-3; possibly TRBD1 for D (6 bases). Germline V CDR1 and CDR2: MGHRA, YSYEKL. Trimming stripped 5 bases from V and 0 bases from J, with 14 bases between. There are 16 residues in the CDR3. CDR3 amino acids: CASSKRTDSSGNTIYF. In DNA, the CDR3 is TGCGCCAGCAGCAAACGGACAGACAGCTCTGGAAACACCATATATTTT.

The chain has TRBV7-2 and TRBJ2-7; no reliable D call. CDR3 length: 13 residues. The ends were cut back, 8 bases at V and 0 bases at J, with 11 bases in the middle. The germline CDR1 and CDR2 sequences are SGHTA and FQGNSA. The CDR3 spells CASRQAVSYEQYF. CDR3 coding DNA: TGTGCCAGCCGGCAGGCCGTCTCCTACGAGCAGTACTTC.